Following are 15 T cell receptor beta chains from one sample sequenced in a study of T-cell reconstitution after alpha-beta-depleted transplantation in children. Molecular barcoding with unique molecular identifiers was used for the TCRbeta library. TCRdb analysed the PCR reads with MiXCR anew, one entry per CDR3 protein. This sample has 450,000 to 600,000 distinct CDR3 sequences, with over 9.5% found just once. Sequences were derived from PBMCs, sampled before TCRalphabeta/CD19-depleted stem cell transplant. These receptors were collected from a child aged 2-15 years with inherited bone marrow failure, due to receive a stem cell transplant.

At least ten counts were recorded for this clonotype. The chain recombines TRBV28 with TRBJ2-7; 7 nucleotides align to TRBD1. This CDR3 has 16 amino acids. Trimming at V came to 4 bases and at J to 1 base, leaving 10 bases not matched to a gene. Germline lookup yields CDR1 MDHEN and CDR2 SYDVKM. Here the CDR3 DNA reads TGTGCCAGCAGTTCTTCCAAAGGGGACAGATCCTACGAGCAGTACTTC. Its protein is CASSSSKGDRSYEQYF.

This clonotype was seen more than once but under ten times. This chain uses TRBV5-4 with TRBJ2-1; D gene unclear. This CDR3 is built from 15 residues. The V gene's germline CDR1 is SGHNT and CDR2 YYREEE (reference sequence). Trimming removed 4 bases at V and 2 bases at J, with 13 bases between. CDR3 nucleotide sequence: TGTGCCAGCAGCCTAACTAACGACCCCTACAATGAGCAGTTCTTC. Amino acids: CASSLTNDPYNEQFF.

This clonotype was recorded at least ten times. The V call is TRBV10-3, the J call TRBJ2-1; TRBD1 aligns across 8 bases. The V gene's germline CDR1 is ENHRY and CDR2 SYGVKD. The trim removed 0 bases at V and 4 bases at J, leaving 8 bases unmatched. This CDR3 region has 17 residues. The CDR3 nucleotides are TGTGCCATCAGTGAGTCGAATATGGACAGGGTATACAATGAGCAGTTCTTC. This sequence encodes CAISESNMDRVYNEQFF.

This clonotype was observed many times. The CDR3 is CASSYSSGAVWYEQYF. The CDR3 nucleotides read TGTGCCAGCAGTTACTCTTCAGGGGCTGTGTGGTACGAGCAGTACTTC. The V gene is TRBV6-5, the J gene TRBJ2-7, with TRBD1 as a possible D gene (6 bases). The CDR3 contains 16 residues. V lost 0 bases, J lost 4 bases, and 16 bases lay in between. Germline CDR1 reads MNHEY; CDR2 reads SVGAGI.

This clonotype was found many times. The chain is built from TRBV6-2 or TRBV6-3 and TRBJ1-1; D call uncertain. Looked up from germline, CDR1 is MNHEY and CDR2 is SVGEGT. Trimming took 6 bases from V and 6 from J, leaving 8 bases between them. CDR3 length: 11 amino acids. The CDR3 DNA is TGTGCCAGCAGAGATAGCTCTGAAGCTTTCTTT. Protein sequence: CASRDSSEAFF.

CDR3 region: CSVETTGGETQYF. Here the CDR3 DNA reads TGCAGCGTTGAAACGACAGGTGGCGAGACCCAGTACTTC. The V and J genes are TRBV29-1 and TRBJ2-5, with D tentatively TRBD1 (6 bases). Germline CDR1 reads SQVTM; CDR2 reads ANQGSEA. This CDR3 has 13 residues. V gave up 2 bases and J gave up 5 bases, with 12 bases separating them.

This clonotype was seen many times. This sequence joins TRBV11-2 and TRBJ2-3; 16 bases match TRBD2. Germline V CDR1 and CDR2: SGHAT, FQNNGV. CDR3 length equals 18 residues. V lost 5 bases and J lost 5; bases outside the gene matches: 10. DNA for the CDR3: TGTGCCAGCAGCACACCGGGACTAGCGGGAGGGCGGGGAGATACGCAGTATTTT. It specifies CASSTPGLAGGRGDTQYF.

This clonotype came up many times. The V and J genes are TRBV11-2 and TRBJ2-3; perhaps TRBD2 as D (6 bases). The CDR3 is made up of 13 amino acids. Germline CDR1 reads SGHAT; CDR2 reads FQNNGV. V was trimmed by 5 bases and J by 10 bases, leaving 16 bases between them. The CDR3 bases are TGTGCCAGCAGCCCTATGACTAGTTTGGCGCAGTATTTT. Protein sequence: CASSPMTSLAQYF.

There are many counts of this clonotype. The chain employs TRBV6-2 or TRBV6-3 and TRBJ1-2; 7 bases are a match to TRBD1. This CDR3 contains 12 residues. Germline CDR1 reads MNHEY; CDR2 reads SVGEGT. J gave up 4 bases and V 5 bases, and 1 base lay outside the gene matches. The CDR3 coding sequence is TGTGCCAGCAGTCGGGACAGCTATGGCTACACCTTC. This sequence encodes CASSRDSYGYTF.

This clonotype was seen many times. The chain employs TRBV10-3 and TRBJ1-3; D is possibly TRBD1 (5 bases). V was shortened by 8 bases and J by 5 bases, with 10 bases between the two germline ends. The length of the CDR3 is 12 residues. Germline V gene sequence: CDR1 ENHRY, CDR2 SYGVKD. Here the CDR3 DNA reads TGTGCCATCCTAGGGGCGAGAAACACCATATATTTT. It codes for CAILGARNTIYF.

This clonotype occurred a few times. This chain joins TRBV7-2 and TRBJ2-7; D unclear. The CDR3 consists of 14 residues. With 2 bases removed from V and 3 bases from J, the gap between germline ends came to 11 bases. Germline V gene lookup returns CDR1 SGHTA and CDR2 FQGNSA. CDR3: CASSLRARDYEQYF. The CDR3 coding sequence is TGTGCCAGCAGCTTAAGGGCAAGGGACTACGAGCAGTACTTC.

This clonotype came up a few times. V gene TRBV30 combines with J gene TRBJ1-2; no definite D call. The V gene's germline CDR1 is GTSNPN and CDR2 SVGIG (reference sequence). This CDR3 has 13 amino acids. The V end was cut by 3 bases, the J end by 4 bases, with 12 bases between. The CDR3 region is CAWSHNAFYGYTF. The CDR3 DNA sequence: TGTGCCTGGAGCCACAACGCCTTCTATGGCTACACCTTC.

In this sample, this clonotype turned up a few times. The chain is built from TRBV6-2 or TRBV6-3 and TRBJ2-2; 8 bases line up with TRBD2. Losses at the gene ends were 3 bases for V and 6 bases for J; bases not matched to a gene: 9. CDR3 length equals 16 residues. Per the germline V gene, CDR1 is MNHEY and CDR2 is SVGEGT. CDR3 nucleotide sequence: TGTGCCAGCAGTTATTTGAGCGGGAGATACCCCGGGGAGCTGTTTTTT. Amino acid sequence: CASSYLSGRYPGELFF.

Many counts were recorded for this clonotype. The chain recombines TRBV6-5 with TRBJ1-1; 7 bases align to TRBD1. This CDR3 is 14 amino acids long. Germline loops: CDR1 MNHEY, CDR2 SVGAGI. V lost 2 bases to trimming and J lost 3 bases; unmatched junction nucleotides: 3. The CDR3 protein is CASSYNQGDTEAFF. In DNA form, the CDR3 reads TGTGCCAGCAGTTACAACCAGGGGGACACTGAAGCTTTCTTT.

In its sample, this clonotype was seen many times. The V and J genes are TRBV27 and TRBJ2-3; D call uncertain. The CDR3 runs to 13 residues. The ends were cut back, 0 bases at V and 6 bases at J, with 7 bases in the middle. Germline values: CDR1 MNHEY, CDR2 SMNVEV (reference sequence). CDR3 sequence reads: CASSLSGYDTQYF. CDR3 nucleotide sequence: TGTGCCAGCAGTTTATCAGGGTACGATACGCAGTATTTT.